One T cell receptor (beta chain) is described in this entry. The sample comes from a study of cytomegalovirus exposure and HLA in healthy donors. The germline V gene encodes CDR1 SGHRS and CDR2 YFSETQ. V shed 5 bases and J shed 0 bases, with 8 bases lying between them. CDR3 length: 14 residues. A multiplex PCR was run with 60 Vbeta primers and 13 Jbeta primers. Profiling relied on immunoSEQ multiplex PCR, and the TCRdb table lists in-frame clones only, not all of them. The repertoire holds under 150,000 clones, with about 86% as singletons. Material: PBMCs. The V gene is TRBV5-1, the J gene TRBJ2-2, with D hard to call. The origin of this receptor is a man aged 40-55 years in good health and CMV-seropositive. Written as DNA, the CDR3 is TGCGCCAGCAGTACCGACTCGAACACCGGGGAGCTGTTTTTT. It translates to CASSTDSNTGELFF.